These 14 T cell receptor beta chains share one sample of origin, sequenced in a study of T cell responses to AZD1222 COVID-19 vaccine. The method was immunoSEQ multiplex PCR; TCRdb's version includes in-frame clones alone and lacks a portion of them. The repertoire holds about 100,000 clones, with approximately 90% as singletons. Sequenced here: peripheral blood, sampled 28 days after the second AZD1222 dose. These receptor sequences come from an adult who received the AZD1222 COVID-19 vaccine.

The chain carries TRBV9 and TRBJ1-6, with D possibly TRBD1 on 5 matching bases. The V end lost 6 bases, the J end lost 4 bases, and 14 bases lay between the germline ends. Germline CDR1 reads SGDLS; CDR2 reads YYNGEE. The CDR3 extends over 15 amino acids. As DNA, the CDR3 is TGTGCCAGCAACTTCGGGGGGACTTATAATTCACCCCTCCACTTT. Translating gives CASNFGGTYNSPLHF. Complete variable domain (other parts from reference TRBV9 and TRBJ1-6): DSGVTQTPKHLITATGQRVTLRCSPRSGDLSVYWYQQSLDQGLQFLIQYYNGEERAKGNILERFSAQQFPDLHSELNLSSLELGDSALYFCASNFGGTYNSPLHFGNGTRLTVT.

The chain employs TRBV5-1 and TRBJ1-4; D gene uncertain. The CDR3 spans 17 residues. Deletions cut 0 bases from V and 0 bases from J, with 12 bases between. Germline V gives CDR1 SGHRS, CDR2 YFSETQ. CDR3 DNA: TGCGCCAGCAGCTTGGGGGGAACGGCAACAACTAATGAAAAACTGTTTTTT. Protein product: CASSLGGTATTNEKLFF. The complete variable domain, with remaining parts taken from reference TRBV5-1 and TRBJ1-4, reads KAGVTQTPRYLIKTRGQQVTLSCSPISGHRSVSWYQQTPGQGLQFLFEYFSETQRNKGNFPGRFSGRQFSNSRSEMNVSTLELGDSALYLCASSLGGTATTNEKLFFGSGTQLSVL.

CDR3 sequence: CASSPGQILNTEAFF. DNA for the CDR3: TGTGCCAGCTCACCCGGACAGATTTTGAACACTGAAGCTTTCTTT. V usage is TRBV18 and J usage is TRBJ1-1; D perhaps matches TRBD1 (6 bases). This CDR3 region has 15 residues. Trimming cost V 3 bases and J 0 bases, with 11 bases left between them. Germline V gene sequence: CDR1 KGHSH, CDR2 LQKENI.

The rearrangement joins TRBV5-1 to TRBJ2-5, with D uncertain. CDR3 size: 14 residues. Germline V lookup: CDR1 SGHRS, CDR2 YFSETQ. Trimming stripped 2 bases from V and 5 bases from J, with 13 bases between. CDR3 amino acids: CASSLGSYRETQYF. In nucleotides, the CDR3 is TGCGCCAGCAGCTTAGGTTCGTATCGGGAGACCCAGTACTTC.

The chain combines TRBV29-1 with TRBJ1-5, with TRBD1 identical over 10 bases. The CDR3 spans 13 residues. The V segment lost 5 bases and the J segment 5 bases; nucleotides outside the gene matches: 3. CDR1 and CDR2 (germline): SQVTM, ANQGSEA. CDR3 DNA sequence: TGCAGCGTTATCGGGACAGGGGATCAGCCCCAGCATTTT. Encoded protein: CSVIGTGDQPQHF.

The V call is TRBV18, the J call TRBJ2-1; D is undetermined. V was trimmed by 2 bases and J by 5 bases, leaving 7 bases between them. There are 13 residues in the CDR3. Germline assignment: CDR1 KGHSH and CDR2 LQKENI. The CDR3 sequence: CASSPSADNEQFF. CDR3 nucleotides: TGTGCCAGCTCACCATCAGCTGACAATGAGCAGTTCTTC. The whole variable domain, filled in from reference TRBV18 and TRBJ2-1, reads NAGVMQNPRHLVRRRGQEARLRCSPMKGHSHVYWYRQLPEEGLKFMVYLQKENIIDESGMPKERFSAEFPKEGPSILRIQQVVRGDSAAYFCASSPSADNEQFFGPGTRLTVL.

This chain links TRBV11-2 with TRBJ1-1; 9 bases are a match to TRBD1. V lost 5 bases and J lost 8; bases outside the gene matches: 3. The CDR3 runs to 12 residues. The germline CDR1 and CDR2 sequences are SGHAT and FQNNGV. CDR3 coding DNA: TGTGCCAGCAGCCGGGACAGGGAAGAAGCTTTCTTT. Translating gives CASSRDREEAFF.

This chain uses TRBV7-6 with TRBJ2-1, with 7 positions matching TRBD2. The CDR3 spans 18 residues. With V trimmed by 0 bases and J by 4 bases, 12 bases remained unmatched. Germline V gene lookup returns CDR1 SGHVS and CDR2 FNYEAQ. CDR3 in amino acids: CASSLASPSSGKYNEQFF. CDR3 DNA: TGTGCCAGCAGCTTAGCGTCCCCTTCTAGCGGAAAATACAATGAGCAGTTCTTC.

V usage is TRBV6-5 and J usage is TRBJ1-1, with 8 bases lining up with TRBD1. Germline assignment: CDR1 MNHEY and CDR2 SVGAGI. J was trimmed by 4 bases and V by 6 bases; bases with no gene match: 10. CDR3 length: 15 residues. CDR3 DNA sequence: TGTGCCAGCAGGACCGTAAGACAGGGGAGCACTGAAGCTTTCTTT. It codes for CASRTVRQGSTEAFF.

The rearrangement links TRBV27 to TRBJ2-2, with D tentatively TRBD2 (5 bases). Looked up from germline, CDR1 is MNHEY and CDR2 is SMNVEV (reference sequence). Trimming removed 2 bases at V and 2 bases at J, with 12 bases between. This CDR3 spans 16 amino acids. CDR3 residues: CASSLKAGPNTGELFF. Here the CDR3 DNA reads TGTGCCAGCAGTTTAAAGGCGGGCCCAAACACCGGGGAGCTGTTTTTT.

This sequence joins TRBV30 and TRBJ1-5; D is possibly TRBD1 (5 bases). V gave up 0 bases and J gave up 5 bases, with 17 bases separating them. The CDR3 contains 16 residues. Germline V lookup: CDR1 GTSNPN, CDR2 SVGIG (reference sequence). CDR3 residues: CAWSVKVGRDDQPQHF. The CDR3 DNA is TGTGCCTGGAGTGTAAAAGTCGGCAGGGACGATCAGCCCCAGCATTTT.

This chain links TRBV10-3 with TRBJ2-3; 11 positions agree with TRBD2. Germline CDR1 reads ENHRY; CDR2 reads SYGVKD. The V segment lost 6 bases and the J segment 2 bases; nucleotides outside the gene matches: 7. The CDR3 sequence is 16 residues long. The CDR3 loop is CAIRGGTSGTTDTQYF. The CDR3 DNA reads as TGTGCCATCAGGGGTGGGACTAGCGGAACCACAGATACGCAGTATTTT.

This chain's CDR3 is CASSPSAPGDTEAFF. In nucleotides, the CDR3 is TGTGCCAGCAGCCCATCGGCCCCGGGGGACACTGAAGCTTTCTTT. This chain joins TRBV13 and TRBJ1-1; D might be TRBD1 (5 bases). The CDR3 loop spans 15 amino acids. The V end was cut by 5 bases, the J end by 3 bases, with 16 bases between. CDR1 PRHDT and CDR2 FYEKMQ come from the germline V gene (reference sequence).

The V call is TRBV10-3, the J call TRBJ1-5; possible D gene TRBD1, 5 bases. Looked up from germline, CDR1 is ENHRY and CDR2 is SYGVKD. V was pared by 5 bases and J by 3 bases, with 14 bases between. This CDR3 is built from 15 residues. This CDR3 reads CAISTGRGANQPQHF. CDR3 coding DNA: TGTGCCATCAGTACGGGACGGGGAGCCAATCAGCCCCAGCATTTT.